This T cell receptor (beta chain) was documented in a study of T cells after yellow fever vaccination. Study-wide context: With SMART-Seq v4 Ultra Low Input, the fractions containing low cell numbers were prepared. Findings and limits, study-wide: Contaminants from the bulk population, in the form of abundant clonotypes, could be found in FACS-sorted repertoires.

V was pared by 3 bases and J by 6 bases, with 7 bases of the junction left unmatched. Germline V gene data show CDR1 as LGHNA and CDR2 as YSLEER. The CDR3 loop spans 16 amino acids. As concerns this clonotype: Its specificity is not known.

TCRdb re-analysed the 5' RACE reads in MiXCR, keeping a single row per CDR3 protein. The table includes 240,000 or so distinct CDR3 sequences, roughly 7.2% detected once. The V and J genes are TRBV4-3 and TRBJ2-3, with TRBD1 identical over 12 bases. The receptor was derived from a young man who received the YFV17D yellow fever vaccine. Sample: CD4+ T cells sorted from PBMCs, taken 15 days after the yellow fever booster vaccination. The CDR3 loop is CASSQGQGAWMDTQYF. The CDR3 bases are TGCGCCAGCAGCCAGGGACAGGGGGCGTGGATGGATACGCAGTATTTT.